These 15 T cell receptor beta chains came from one sample sequenced in a study of blood T cell repertoires in COVID-19. Method: immunoSEQ multiplex PCR; TCRdb's copy keeps in-frame clones and lacks some. Found here are approximately 150,000 clones, approximately 87% of them singletons; the top ten hold approximately 4%. The sequenced sample consisted of peripheral blood. The receptor source for this set is a woman in her seventies with acute or convalescent COVID-19.

This rearrangement joins TRBV7-2 to TRBJ1-1; D is uncertain. V lost 3 bases to trimming and J lost 5 bases, with 16 bases between them. Germline V gene sequence: CDR1 SGHTA, CDR2 FQGNSA. This CDR3 contains 15 residues. Written as DNA, the CDR3 is TGTGCCAGCAGCTTGAGGGCCGCGGATAGGACTGAAGCTTTCTTT. Translation: CASSLRAADRTEAFF.

The rearrangement links TRBV3-1 (or the pseudogene TRBV3-2) to TRBJ1-1; 10 bases align to TRBD1. Germline assignment: CDR1 LGHDT and CDR2 YNNKEL (reference sequence). V lost 6 bases, J lost 5 bases, and 9 bases stayed unmatched. The CDR3 covers 15 residues. CDR3 amino acids: CASRMRDRGTTEAFF. In DNA, the CDR3 is TGTGCCAGCAGGATGAGGGACAGGGGAACTACTGAAGCTTTCTTT.

The rearrangement links TRBV10-3 to TRBJ1-3; D is unresolved. V lost 7 bases, J lost 0 bases, and 16 bases lay in between. The length of the CDR3 is 16 residues. Per the germline V gene, CDR1 is ENHRY and CDR2 is SYGVKD. The CDR3 loop reads CAITRENGLSGNTIYF. In DNA, the CDR3 is TGTGCCATCACCCGAGAGAATGGTCTCTCTGGAAACACCATATATTTT.

This clone was counted ten times or more. V usage is TRBV15 and J usage is TRBJ1-5, with D hard to call. Germline V CDR1 and CDR2: LNHNV, YYDKDF (reference sequence). V lost 3 bases and J lost 2, with 14 bases in between. The length of the CDR3 is 16 residues. The DNA for the CDR3 is TGTGCCACCAGCAGCCTCAGGACCGGGGGCAATCAGCCCCAGCATTTT. As protein: CATSSLRTGGNQPQHF. Full variable domain (missing parts from reference TRBV15 and TRBJ1-5): DAMVIQNPRYQVTQFGKPVTLSCSQTLNHNVMYWYQQKSSQAPKLLFHYYDKDFNNEADTPDNFQSRRPNTSFCFLDIRSPGLGDTAMYLCATSSLRTGGNQPQHFGDGTRLSIL.

The rearrangement links TRBV9 to TRBJ1-4; 12 nucleotides match TRBD1. Germline CDR1 is SGDLS and CDR2 is YYNGEE. CDR3 length: 17 residues. The V and J ends lost 0 bases and 8 bases, in that order; junction bases with no gene match: 8. The CDR3 region is CASSVDPGTGGGEKLFF. The DNA of the CDR3 is TGTGCCAGCAGCGTAGATCCCGGGACAGGGGGCGGCGAAAAACTGTTTTTT.

The chain employs TRBV24-1 and TRBJ2-3; maybe TRBD2 (6 bases). Looked up from germline, CDR1 is KGHDR and CDR2 is SFDVKD. The CDR3 is 16 residues long. Deletions cut 4 bases from V and 5 bases from J, with 18 bases between. The CDR3 DNA reads TGTGCCACCAGTGAGTACGGGACTGGAGATATAGATACGCAGTATTTT. Amino acids: CATSEYGTGDIDTQYF.

The gene calls are TRBV20-1 and TRBJ2-4, with D maybe TRBD2 (5 bases). Trimming took off 3 bases at V and 1 base at J, with 10 bases between the two ends. CDR3 size: 14 residues. Germline V lookup: CDR1 DFQATT, CDR2 SNEGSKA (reference sequence). Here the CDR3 reads CSASSGGAKNIQYF. The CDR3 nucleotides are TGCAGTGCTAGTTCCGGCGGGGCCAAAAACATTCAGTACTTC.

This clone was seen just once. V gene TRBV4-1 combines with J gene TRBJ1-2; 11 bases are a match to TRBD1. This CDR3 is 17 amino acids long. Germline CDR1 reads MGHRA; CDR2 reads YSYEKL. V lost 4 bases and J lost 0; bases outside the gene matches: 7. The CDR3 DNA reads as TGCGCCAGCAGCCTTGGACAGGGGGCCTACCCTAACTATGGCTACACCTTC. Amino acid sequence: CASSLGQGAYPNYGYTF.

The chain couples TRBV2 to TRBJ1-5, with 8 bases fitting TRBD1. Germline CDR1 SNHLY, CDR2 FYNNEI. V was clipped by 4 bases and J by 3 bases; unmatched bases: 2. CDR3 size: 14 residues. The CDR3 region is CASSVDRVNQPQHF. The CDR3, as DNA: TGTGCCAGCAGTGTGGACAGGGTCAATCAGCCCCAGCATTTT.

The genes are TRBV13 and TRBJ2-3; tentatively, D is TRBD1 (6 bases). Germline CDR1 reads PRHDT; CDR2 reads FYEKMQ (reference sequence). This CDR3 is built from 13 residues. Trimming stripped 6 bases from V and 2 bases from J, with 9 bases between. The CDR3 DNA reads TGTGCCAGCAGACGGACAGCCACAGATACGCAGTATTTT. Translated: CASRRTATDTQYF. Complete variable domain (other parts from reference TRBV13 and TRBJ2-3): AAGVIQSPRHLIKEKRETATLKCYPIPRHDTVYWYQQGPGQDPQFLISFYEKMQSDKGSIPDRFSAQQFSDYHSELNMSSLELGDSALYFCASRRTATDTQYFGPGTRLTVL.

Written as DNA, the CDR3 is TGTGCCAGCAGCTTGACAGGGGTGGGGGAGCAGTACTTC. This sequence encodes CASSLTGVGEQYF. V usage is TRBV5-5 and J usage is TRBJ2-7, with TRBD1 matching 7 bases. Trimming at V came to 1 base and at J to 7 bases, leaving 5 bases not matched to a gene. The CDR3 is 13 residues long. Germline V gives CDR1 SGHKS, CDR2 YYEKEE (reference sequence).

The rearrangement links TRBV2 to TRBJ2-3; TRBD2 agrees at 14 bases. The CDR3 length is 15 residues. Germline values: CDR1 SNHLY, CDR2 FYNNEI. V shed 6 bases, J shed 6 bases, and the junction held 5 bases outside the gene matches. The CDR3 loop reads CASRPTSGRADTQYF. The CDR3, as DNA: TGTGCCAGCAGGCCGACTAGCGGGAGGGCGGATACGCAGTATTTT.

V and J are TRBV19 and TRBJ2-3; D remains ambiguous. The CDR3 is 12 residues long. The germline CDR1 and CDR2 sequences are LNHDA and SQIVND (reference sequence). V was trimmed by 5 bases and J by 2 bases, leaving 5 bases between them. CDR3 sequence reads: CASSSYTDTQYF. The CDR3 DNA is TGTGCCAGTAGTTCCTACACAGATACGCAGTATTTT.

The gene calls are TRBV15 and TRBJ1-2; 9 bases line up with TRBD1. The CDR3 contains 15 residues. The V gene's germline CDR1 is LNHNV and CDR2 YYDKDF (reference sequence). Losses at the gene ends were 1 base for V and 8 bases for J; bases not matched to a gene: 8. The CDR3 DNA reads as TGTGCCACCAGCAGAGGCCGGACAGGGGAGGAGGGCTACACCTTC. Translating it yields CATSRGRTGEEGYTF.

This rearrangement joins TRBV30 to TRBJ2-1; 8 positions match TRBD2. Per the germline V gene, CDR1 is GTSNPN and CDR2 is SVGIG (reference sequence). V shed 0 bases, J shed 6 bases, and the junction held 7 bases outside the gene matches. This CDR3 comprises 15 residues. In DNA form, the CDR3 reads TGTGCCTGGAGTGTTAAACTAGCGGTTTCCAATGAGCAGTTCTTC. This sequence encodes CAWSVKLAVSNEQFF.